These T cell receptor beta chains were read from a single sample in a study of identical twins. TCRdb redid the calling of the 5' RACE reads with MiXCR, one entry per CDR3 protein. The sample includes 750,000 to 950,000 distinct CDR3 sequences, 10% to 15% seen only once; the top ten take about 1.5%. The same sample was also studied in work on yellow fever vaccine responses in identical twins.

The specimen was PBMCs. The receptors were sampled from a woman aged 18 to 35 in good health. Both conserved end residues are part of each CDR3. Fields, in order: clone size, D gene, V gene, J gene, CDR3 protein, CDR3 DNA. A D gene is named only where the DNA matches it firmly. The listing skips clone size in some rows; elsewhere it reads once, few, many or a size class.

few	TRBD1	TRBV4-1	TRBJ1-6	CASSSGTADNSPLHF	TGCGCCAGCAGCTCCGGGACAGCGGATAATTCACCCCTCCACTTT
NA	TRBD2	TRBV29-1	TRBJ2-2	CSVGRGLAGGGTGELFF	TGCAGCGTTGGCAGGGGACTAGCGGGAGGGGGTACCGGGGAGCTGTTTTTT
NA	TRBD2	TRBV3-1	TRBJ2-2	CASRPRASGGVGELFF	TGTGCCAGCAGACCCCGGGCTAGCGGGGGTGTCGGGGAGCTGTTTTTT
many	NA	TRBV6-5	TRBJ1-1	CASSYPGGNTEAFF	TGTGCCAGCAGTTACCCGGGGGGGAACACTGAAGCTTTCTTT
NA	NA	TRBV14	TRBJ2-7	CASSTSGDTYEQYF	TGTGCCAGCAGCACCTCCGGGGACACCTACGAGCAGTACTTC
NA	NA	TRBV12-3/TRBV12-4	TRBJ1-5	CASSPTQGQPQHF	TGTGCCAGCAGTCCGACTCAAGGTCAGCCCCAGCATTTT
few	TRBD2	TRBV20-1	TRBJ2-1	CSAYPQLLADSEQFF	TGCAGTGCTTACCCACAACTACTAGCGGACAGTGAGCAGTTCTTC
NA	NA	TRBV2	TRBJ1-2	CATVGGSTYGYTF	TGTGCCACCGTTGGGGGCAGTACCTATGGCTACACCTTC
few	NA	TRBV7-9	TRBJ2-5	CASSLAGPTQETQYF	TGTGCCAGCAGCTTAGCGGGGCCGACCCAAGAGACCCAGTACTTC
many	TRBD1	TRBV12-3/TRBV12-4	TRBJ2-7	CASSPGQGRHEQYF	TGTGCCAGCAGTCCGGGACAGGGGAGGCACGAGCAGTACTTC
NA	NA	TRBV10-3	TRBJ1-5	CAIRAGREQPQHF	TGTGCCATCAGGGCAGGGCGAGAGCAGCCCCAGCATTTT
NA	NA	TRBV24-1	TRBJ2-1	CATSDSISDTYNEQFF	TGTGCCACCAGTGATTCGATTAGCGACACCTACAATGAGCAGTTCTTC
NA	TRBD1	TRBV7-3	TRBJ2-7	CASSSSPFLDRGLSYEQYF	TGTGCCAGCAGCTCCAGTCCCTTCCTAGACAGGGGACTTTCCTACGAGCAGTACTTC
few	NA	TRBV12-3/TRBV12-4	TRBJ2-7	CASSISSNEQYF	TGTGCCAGCAGTATAAGCAGTAACGAGCAGTACTTC
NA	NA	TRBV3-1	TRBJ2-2	CASSQTGRTGELFF	TGTGCCAGCAGCCAGACGGGGAGGACCGGGGAGCTGTTTTTT
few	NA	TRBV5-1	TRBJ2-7	CASSYDRPYEQYF	TGCGCCAGCAGCTACGACAGGCCCTACGAGCAGTACTTC
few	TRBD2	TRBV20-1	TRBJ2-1	CSASRDYSTYNEQFF	TGCAGTGCTAGCCGGGACTACTCCACCTACAATGAGCAGTTCTTC
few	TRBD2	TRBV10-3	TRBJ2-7	CAISPVLAGEVEQYF	TGTGCCATCAGTCCCGTACTAGCGGGAGAGGTCGAGCAGTACTTC
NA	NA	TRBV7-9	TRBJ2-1	CASSRDQVGAHYNEQFF	TGTGCCAGCAGCCGCGACCAGGTGGGGGCCCACTACAATGAGCAGTTCTTC
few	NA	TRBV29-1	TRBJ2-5	CSAGQLRETQYF	TGCAGCGCCGGACAGCTTCGAGAGACCCAGTACTTC
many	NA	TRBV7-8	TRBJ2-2	CASSFPANTGELFF	TGTGCCAGCAGCTTCCCCGCGAACACCGGGGAGCTGTTTTTT
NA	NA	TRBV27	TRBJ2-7	CASSLSGGSNEQYF	TGTGCCAGCAGTTTATCCGGTGGCTCGAACGAGCAGTACTTC
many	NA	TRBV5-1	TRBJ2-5	CASSLPLDETQYF	TGCGCCAGCAGCCTCCCCCTTGACGAGACCCAGTACTTC
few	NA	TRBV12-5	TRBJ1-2	CASGLGYIRDGYTF	TGTGCTAGTGGTTTGGGGTATATTAGGGATGGCTACACCTTC
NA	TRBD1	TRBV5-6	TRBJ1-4	CASSLRDRGTNEKLFF	TGTGCCAGCAGCTTGCGGGACAGGGGAACTAATGAAAAACTGTTTTTT
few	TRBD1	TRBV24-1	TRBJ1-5	CATSGGTGANQPQHF	TGTGCCACCAGTGGGGGGACAGGGGCCAATCAGCCCCAGCATTTT
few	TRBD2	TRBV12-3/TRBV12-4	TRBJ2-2	CASSHISGTGELFF	TGTGCCAGCAGTCATATTAGCGGGACCGGGGAGCTGTTTTTT
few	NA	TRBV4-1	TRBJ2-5	CASSQEEAETQYF	TGCGCCAGCAGCCAAGAAGAGGCGGAGACCCAGTACTTC
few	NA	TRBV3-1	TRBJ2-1	CASSSSLEQFF	TGTGCCAGCAGCTCTTCCTTGGAGCAGTTCTTC
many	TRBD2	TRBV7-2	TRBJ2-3	CASSLYAASGRWGTQYF	TGTGCCAGCAGCTTATACGCGGCTAGCGGGAGATGGGGTACGCAGTATTTT
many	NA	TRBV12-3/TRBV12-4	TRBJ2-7	CASSRGLTYEQYF	TGTGCCAGCAGTAGAGGACTTACCTACGAGCAGTACTTC
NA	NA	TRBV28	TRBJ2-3	CASSPEGEARGDTQYF	TGTGCCAGCAGTCCTGAGGGGGAGGCCCGAGGAGATACGCAGTATTTT
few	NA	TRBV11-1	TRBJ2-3	CASSSRGGSLADTQYF	TGTGCCAGCAGCTCCAGGGGGGGCTCTTTGGCAGATACGCAGTATTTT
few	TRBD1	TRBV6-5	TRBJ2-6	CASKLRSWTGVSGANVLTF	TGTGCCAGCAAGTTACGATCATGGACAGGGGTCTCCGGGGCCAACGTCCTGACTTTC
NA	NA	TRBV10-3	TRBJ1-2	CAISDTGRSDYGYTF	TGTGCCATCAGTGATACAGGGCGTTCGGACTATGGCTACACCTTC
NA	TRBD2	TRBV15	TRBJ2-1	CATSGGLAGEGEQFF	TGTGCCACCAGCGGAGGACTAGCGGGGGAGGGTGAGCAGTTCTTC
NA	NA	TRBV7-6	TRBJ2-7	CASSPARTGSASYEQYF	TGTGCCAGCAGCCCTGCTCGTACAGGGAGTGCCTCCTACGAGCAGTACTTC
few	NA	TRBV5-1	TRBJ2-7	CASSMDSASPWEQYF	TGCGCCAGCAGCATGGACAGCGCGTCCCCCTGGGAGCAGTACTTC
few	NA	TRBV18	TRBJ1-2	CASSSTGSAGYGYTF	TGTGCCAGCTCAAGTACAGGGTCGGCCGGCTATGGCTACACCTTC
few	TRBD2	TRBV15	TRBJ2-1	CACSGPGTSGRDEQFF	TGTGCCTGTTCTGGCCCCGGGACTAGCGGGAGGGATGAGCAGTTCTTC
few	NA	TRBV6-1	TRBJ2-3	CASSEEVGARDTQYF	TGTGCCAGCAGTGAAGAAGTGGGGGCCCGAGATACGCAGTATTTT
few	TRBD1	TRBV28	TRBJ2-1	CASSWYRGRNYEQFF	TGTGCCAGCAGTTGGTACAGGGGGCGCAATTATGAGCAGTTCTTC
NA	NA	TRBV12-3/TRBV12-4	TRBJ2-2	CASKPTVGELFF	TGTGCCAGCAAACCAACCGTCGGGGAGCTGTTTTTT
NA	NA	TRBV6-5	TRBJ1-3	CASSYGREVGNTIYF	TGTGCCAGCAGTTACGGCAGGGAGGTTGGAAACACCATATATTTT
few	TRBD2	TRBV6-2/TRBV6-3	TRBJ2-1	CATQRTSGGAVGSYNEQFF	TGTGCCACTCAGAGGACTAGCGGGGGGGCAGTCGGTTCCTACAATGAGCAGTTCTTC
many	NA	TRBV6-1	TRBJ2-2	CASKAGVLYTGELFF	TGTGCCAGCAAAGCAGGGGTCCTCTACACCGGGGAGCTGTTTTTT
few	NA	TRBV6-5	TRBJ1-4	CASSYGDLNLNEKLFF	TGTGCCAGCAGTTATGGGGACTTAAACCTTAATGAAAAACTGTTTTTT